This TCR beta chain was captured in a study of blood T cells in healthy people across ages. A J-beta primer mix and a sample-barcoded 5' primer were used in a second PCR of roughly 6 to 11 cycles. TCRdb re-called the 5' RACE reads with MiXCR, one entry per CDR3 protein. The data hold around 1,700,000 distinct CDR3 sequences, with approximately 28% observed a single time. Germline V gene sequence: CDR1 SGHTA, CDR2 FQGNSA. V was trimmed by 0 bases and J by 10 bases, leaving 13 bases between them. The CDR3 has 15 amino acids. Sequencing was performed on blood. The TCR sequence derives from a woman aged 30 to 39 in good health. The chain links TRBV7-2 to TRBJ1-6; D unclear. CDR3: CASSLARGFNSPLHF. The CDR3 nucleotides are TGTGCCAGCAGCTTAGCACGGGGATTTAACTCACCCCTCCACTTT.